Below, 21 T cell receptor beta chains from the same sample are listed, as sequenced in a study of cytomegalovirus exposure and HLA in healthy donors (dated by TCRdb to the late 2010s). The library came from the immunoSEQ multiplex PCR assay. For the multiplex PCR, a mixture combining 60 forward primers for TCR Vbeta segments and 13 reverse primers for TCR Jbeta segments was used. TCRdb mirrors the immuneACCESS table, restricted to in-frame sequences. Some clones are absent from its copies; in checked studies, under half trace to an unresolved V gene, and the reason for the others is unknown. The sample table shows about 190,000 clones, and about 84% are seen once. The top ten clones comprise around 4% of the sample. Source material: PBMCs. Receptor source: a man aged 45-65 years in good health and CMV-seronegative.

V usage is TRBV6-6 and J usage is TRBJ2-1; D uncertain. There are 14 residues in the CDR3. The germline CDR1 and CDR2 sequences are MNHNY and SVGAGI (reference sequence). V was pared by 0 bases and J by 9 bases, with 12 bases between. CDR3 bases: TGTGCCAGCAGTTACTCGAAGACACTTGGTGAGCAGTTCTTC. It is translated as CASSYSKTLGEQFF.

The J gene is TRBJ1-3, the V gene TRBV9; D not resolved. The CDR3 has 14 residues. In germline, CDR1 is SGDLS, CDR2 YYNGEE. The V end lost 0 bases, the J end lost 3 bases, and 7 bases lay between the germline ends. The CDR3 sequence: CASSVASIGNTIYF. Written as DNA, the CDR3 is TGTGCCAGCAGCGTAGCTAGTATTGGAAACACCATATATTTT.

The V call is TRBV12-5, the J call TRBJ1-2, with D possibly being TRBD1 (6 bases). The ends were cut back, 6 bases at V and 2 bases at J, with 13 bases in the middle. Germline-derived CDR1 and CDR2 are LGHNT and FRNRAP. CDR3 length equals 14 residues. DNA for the CDR3: TGTGCTAGTGGGCCGGGACACAAAAACTATGGCTACACCTTC. Its protein is CASGPGHKNYGYTF.

The rearrangement uses TRBV27 and TRBJ1-5; 10 positions agree with TRBD1. V lost 2 bases, J lost 2 bases, and 6 bases stayed unmatched. The CDR3 runs to 17 residues. The germline V gene has CDR1 MNHEY and CDR2 SMNVEV (reference sequence). Here the CDR3 reads CASSLVGQGGGNQPQHF. The CDR3 DNA reads TGTGCCAGCAGTTTAGTAGGACAGGGGGGAGGCAATCAGCCCCAGCATTTT.

This sequence joins TRBV6-6 and TRBJ1-1; TRBD1 agrees at 8 bases. This CDR3 spans 16 amino acids. Germline CDR1 and CDR2: MNHNY and SVGAGI (reference sequence). Unmatched junction bases numbered 15, after V lost 2 bases and J lost 10 bases. CDR3 residues: CASSYPPWTGKGAAFF. CDR3 sequence (DNA): TGTGCCAGCAGTTACCCCCCATGGACAGGGAAGGGTGCAGCTTTCTTT.

The chain uses TRBV7-8 and TRBJ2-4, with D tentatively TRBD2 (6 bases). Germline V lookup: CDR1 SGHVS, CDR2 FQNEAQ. V dropped 5 bases and J dropped 6 bases, with 17 bases sitting between them. The CDR3 sequence is 15 residues long. DNA of the CDR3: TGTGCCAGCAGCCGCCCCGGGGGTGTGGGAAACATTCAGTACTTC. Amino acids: CASSRPGGVGNIQYF. Using reference TRBV7-8 and TRBJ2-4 for the parts outside the CDR3, the full variable domain is GAGVSQSPRYKVAKRGQDVALRCDPISGHVSLFWYQQALGQGPEFLTYFQNEAQLDKSGLPSDRFFAERPEGSVSTLKIQRTQQEDSAVYLCASSRPGGVGNIQYFGAGTRLSVL.

The chain couples TRBV5-8 to TRBJ2-7; a weak D match, TRBD1 (5 bases). V lost 7 bases and J 4 bases, leaving 12 bases between the germline ends. The CDR3 has 12 amino acids. Germline CDR1 SGHTS, CDR2 YDEGEE. In DNA, the CDR3 is TGTGCCAGCGGCACGTCAGGGTACGAGCAGTACTTC. This encodes CASGTSGYEQYF.

V and J are TRBV18 and TRBJ2-5; 7 nucleotides align to TRBD1. The DNA matches TRBJ2-7 better at its end, which makes the J call doubtful. In germline, CDR1 is KGHSH, CDR2 LQKENI. The CDR3 loop spans 13 amino acids. The CDR3 nucleotides read TGTGCCAGCTCACCCCCGGGACAGAACGAGCAGTACTTC. This sequence encodes CASSPPGQNEQYF.

V gene TRBV7-9 combines with J gene TRBJ1-6; 8 nucleotides agree with TRBD1. Trimming cost V 5 bases and J 8 bases; bases outside gene matches: 8. This CDR3 spans 15 amino acids. From germline, CDR1 is SEHNR and CDR2 FQNEAQ (reference sequence). The CDR3 DNA follows: TGTGCCAGCAGCGTCCTCAGGGGGCGAGATTCACCCCTCCACTTT. Protein sequence: CASSVLRGRDSPLHF.

V gene TRBV6-5 combines with J gene TRBJ1-1; 9 bases match TRBD1. Germline CDR1 and CDR2: MNHEY and SVGAGI. The CDR3 covers 15 residues. J gave up 1 base and V 7 bases, and 7 bases lay outside the gene matches. Here the CDR3 DNA reads TGTGCCAGCACTCTGGGGGGACAGGGGAACACTGAAGCTTTCTTT. It is translated as CASTLGGQGNTEAFF.

This chain connects TRBV4-3 to TRBJ1-1, with TRBD1 matching 12 bases. The CDR3 is made up of 17 amino acids. CDR1 and CDR2 (germline): LGHNA, YSLEER. The V gene end was trimmed by 0 bases and the J gene end by 1 base; junction bases not matched to a gene: 3. The CDR3 DNA reads TGCGCCAGCAGCCAAGATCCGGGACAGGGGGCGAACACTGAAGCTTTCTTT. As protein: CASSQDPGQGANTEAFF.

There are a few counts of this clone. The V and J genes are TRBV9 and TRBJ2-2; tentatively, D is TRBD2 (5 bases). CDR3 length equals 13 residues. Germline CDR1 and CDR2: SGDLS and YYNGEE. The germline V and J ends were trimmed by 0 bases and 7 bases, with 7 bases remaining between them. The CDR3 region is CASSVGAGGELFF. CDR3 nucleotides: TGTGCCAGCAGCGTAGGGGCGGGCGGGGAGCTGTTTTTT.

This clone was seen a few times. V usage is TRBV29-1 and J usage is TRBJ1-1, with TRBD1 matching over 10 bases. Germline V CDR1 and CDR2: SQVTM, ANQGSEA. V dropped 2 bases and J dropped 0; count of bases not matched to a gene: 6. The CDR3 has 16 amino acids. CDR3 sequence reads: CSVEIGTGALNTEAFF. CDR3 in DNA: TGCAGCGTTGAAATAGGGACAGGGGCCTTGAACACTGAAGCTTTCTTT.

This chain uses TRBV28 with TRBJ1-1; no clear D. Trimming shortened V by 3 bases and J by 4 bases, and 12 bases separated the two germline ends. CDR3 length: 14 residues. Germline CDR1 reads MDHEN; CDR2 reads SYDVKM. The chain's CDR3 is CASSFLQSGTEAFF. CDR3 bases: TGTGCCAGCAGTTTCCTGCAGTCAGGCACTGAAGCTTTCTTT.

The chain joins TRBV9 to TRBJ2-2; 9 positions agree with TRBD1. Germline V CDR1 and CDR2: SGDLS, YYNGEE. After removal of 0 bases from V and 6 bases from J, the junction contained 6 bases not matched to a gene. CDR3 length: 16 residues. CDR3 DNA sequence: TGTGCCAGCAGCGTAGATGGGACAGGGAGGCCCGGGGAGCTGTTTTTT. Translation: CASSVDGTGRPGELFF.

The V and J genes are TRBV5-1 and TRBJ2-7, with no clear D. The V end lost 2 bases, the J end lost 2 bases, and 8 bases lay between the germline ends. Germline V CDR1 and CDR2: SGHRS, YFSETQ. This CDR3 is built from 13 residues. CDR3: CASSFPGTYEQYF. The DNA of the CDR3 is TGCGCCAGCAGCTTTCCAGGTACCTACGAGCAGTACTTC.

In regard to this clone: Other DNA sequences of this sample code for an identical CDR3. The gene calls are TRBV11-2 and TRBJ2-7; the match to TRBD2 covers 9 bases. Looked up from germline, CDR1 is SGHAT and CDR2 is FQNNGV. This CDR3 is built from 15 residues. With V trimmed by 5 bases and J by 4 bases, 9 bases remained unmatched. CDR3 region: CASSPRRLAGYEQYF. The CDR3 bases are TGTGCCAGCAGCCCAAGGCGGCTAGCGGGGTACGAGCAGTACTTC.

This clone showed up just a few times. V and J are TRBV11-2 and TRBJ2-5; perhaps TRBD2 as D (5 bases). CDR1 SGHAT and CDR2 FQNNGV come from the germline V gene. Trimming took 5 bases from V and 5 from J, leaving 15 bases between them. The CDR3 has 14 residues. In nucleotides, the CDR3 is TGTGCCAGCAGCGTTAGGACTTCGGGGGAGACCCAGTACTTC. Translated: CASSVRTSGETQYF.

This chain links TRBV4-1 with TRBJ1-5; D not resolved. CDR1 is MGHRA and CDR2 is YSYEKL in the germline V gene. There are 15 residues in the CDR3. The V end lost 0 bases, the J end lost 7 bases, and 13 bases lay between the germline ends. This CDR3 is CASSQEEGRRQPQHF. The CDR3 region has the DNA TGCGCCAGCAGCCAAGAGGAGGGTAGGCGGCAGCCCCAGCATTTT.

The chain uses TRBV2 and TRBJ1-5; 8 bases are a match to TRBD1. Germline V CDR1 and CDR2: SNHLY, FYNNEI. CDR3 length: 13 residues. Losses at the gene ends were 7 bases for V and 4 bases for J; bases not matched to a gene: 3. CDR3 coding DNA: TGTGCCAGCACCTGGACAGGGAATCAGCCCCAGCATTTT. This encodes CASTWTGNQPQHF.

The J gene is TRBJ1-5, the V gene TRBV10-3; D is unclear. The germline V gene has CDR1 ENHRY and CDR2 SYGVKD. The CDR3 length is 13 residues. Trimming stripped 8 bases from V and 3 bases from J, with 11 bases between. The CDR3 sequence: CAISSQFNQPQHF. The CDR3 nucleotides are TGTGCCATCTCGAGCCAATTCAATCAGCCCCAGCATTTT.